The 10 T cell receptor beta chains in this list originate from one sample, sequenced in a study of T cell clonotyping in hematopoietic cell transplantation. Time point here: recipient sample about 28 days before transplant, after cytoreduction. Data came from immunoSEQ multiplex PCR; TCRdb stores just in-frame clones and leaves some out. The profile shows approximately 25,000 clones, more than 65% of them singletons. Material: peripheral blood mononuclear cells, obtained before stem cell transplant. These receptor sequences come from a woman aged 60-70 years with acute myeloid leukemia. Some clones in this sample may be carry-over from other donors' samples.

This rearrangement joins TRBV9 to TRBJ2-7; TRBD2 matches at 11 bases. From germline, CDR1 is SGDLS and CDR2 YYNGEE. The CDR3 is 16 amino acids. V shed 3 bases, J shed 1 base, and the junction held 6 bases outside the gene matches. In DNA, the CDR3 is TGTGCCAGCAGCGCTGGCCCTAGCGGGGGGTCCTACGAGCAGTACTTC. Protein product: CASSAGPSGGSYEQYF. The full variable domain, its missing parts supplied by reference TRBV9 and TRBJ2-7, is DSGVTQTPKHLITATGQRVTLRCSPRSGDLSVYWYQQSLDQGLQFLIQYYNGEERAKGNILERFSAQQFPDLHSELNLSSLELGDSALYFCASSAGPSGGSYEQYFGPGTRLTVT.

The V call is TRBV6-4, the J call TRBJ1-1, with a possible D match to TRBD1 (6 bases). CDR3 length: 15 amino acids. Germline V lookup: CDR1 MRHNA, CDR2 SNTAGT. V was clipped by 0 bases and J by 0 bases, with 8 bases between them. This chain's CDR3 is CASSDSRDMNTEAFF. In DNA, the CDR3 is TGTGCCAGCAGTGACTCGAGGGACATGAACACTGAAGCTTTCTTT.

This chain joins TRBV6-5 and TRBJ1-1; TRBD1 aligns across 7 bases. Germline-derived CDR1 and CDR2 are MNHEY and SVGAGI. Unmatched junction bases numbered 7, after V lost 5 bases and J lost 1 base. The CDR3 contains 15 residues. The CDR3 sequence is CASSRQGLANTEAFF. The CDR3 nucleotides are TGTGCCAGCAGTAGACAGGGATTGGCGAACACTGAAGCTTTCTTT.

The chain couples TRBV5-1 to TRBJ2-3, with a tentative D call TRBD2 (7 bases). Germline V gives CDR1 SGHRS, CDR2 YFSETQ. This CDR3 is built from 15 residues. V was clipped by 3 bases and J by 4 bases, with 15 bases between them. The chain's CDR3 is CASSSGRGGPDTQYF. The CDR3 DNA sequence: TGCGCCAGCAGCTCGGGGAGGGGGGGCCCAGATACGCAGTATTTT.

This clone was counted a few times. The genes are TRBV4-3 and TRBJ1-5; 9 nucleotides line up with TRBD1. Germline CDR1 LGHNA, CDR2 YSLEER. Trimming removed 5 bases from V and 6 bases from J; junction bases left unmatched: 8. The CDR3 is 15 amino acids. CDR3 protein: CASSIDRGASQPQHF. The CDR3 DNA is TGCGCCAGCAGCATTGACAGGGGGGCAAGTCAGCCCCAGCATTTT.

This chain links TRBV9 with TRBJ1-4; 7 bases align to TRBD1. The CDR3 extends over 16 amino acids. V lost 3 bases and J lost 6; bases outside the gene matches: 11. The germline CDR1 and CDR2 sequences are SGDLS and YYNGEE. The CDR3 region has the DNA TGTGCCAGCAGCGGAGATCCGGGGGACAGTGATGAAAAACTGTTTTTT. Amino acid sequence: CASSGDPGDSDEKLFF.

V usage is TRBV11-3 and J usage is TRBJ2-3; TRBD2 agrees at 8 bases. CDR3 length: 17 residues. The germline gives CDR1 SGHNT, CDR2 YENEEA. Losses at the gene ends were 1 base for V and 2 bases for J; bases not matched to a gene: 8. The CDR3 region is CASSLGRREVDTDTQYF. For the CDR3, the DNA is TGTGCCAGCAGCTTAGGGAGGCGGGAGGTCGACACAGATACGCAGTATTTT.

V and J are TRBV5-1 and TRBJ1-6; D is possibly TRBD1 (5 bases). The V gene's germline CDR1 is SGHRS and CDR2 YFSETQ. V dropped 0 bases and J dropped 5 bases, with 18 bases sitting between them. The CDR3 loop spans 18 amino acids. Here the CDR3 reads CASSLGDPTGVNNSPLHF. Here the CDR3 DNA reads TGCGCCAGCAGCTTGGGGGACCCCACCGGGGTTAATAATTCACCCCTCCACTTT.

Relative to its sample, this clone is medium-sized. This sequence joins TRBV5-4 and TRBJ1-5; no clear D. CDR1 and CDR2 (germline): SGHNT, YYREEE (reference sequence). The CDR3 loop spans 13 amino acids. V was clipped by 0 bases and J by 4 bases, with 5 bases between them. The CDR3 reads CASSLGANQPQHF. DNA for the CDR3: TGTGCCAGCAGCTTGGGGGCTAATCAGCCCCAGCATTTT.

This chain connects TRBV5-6 to TRBJ2-5, with D perhaps TRBD1 (6 bases). Per the germline V gene, CDR1 is SGHDT and CDR2 is YYEEEE. V lost 5 bases to trimming and J lost 1 base, with 18 bases between them. The CDR3 runs 16 residues. This CDR3 reads CASRRGRGMPQETQYF. Written as DNA, the CDR3 is TGTGCCAGCAGGCGCGGTAGGGGGATGCCCCAAGAGACCCAGTACTTC.